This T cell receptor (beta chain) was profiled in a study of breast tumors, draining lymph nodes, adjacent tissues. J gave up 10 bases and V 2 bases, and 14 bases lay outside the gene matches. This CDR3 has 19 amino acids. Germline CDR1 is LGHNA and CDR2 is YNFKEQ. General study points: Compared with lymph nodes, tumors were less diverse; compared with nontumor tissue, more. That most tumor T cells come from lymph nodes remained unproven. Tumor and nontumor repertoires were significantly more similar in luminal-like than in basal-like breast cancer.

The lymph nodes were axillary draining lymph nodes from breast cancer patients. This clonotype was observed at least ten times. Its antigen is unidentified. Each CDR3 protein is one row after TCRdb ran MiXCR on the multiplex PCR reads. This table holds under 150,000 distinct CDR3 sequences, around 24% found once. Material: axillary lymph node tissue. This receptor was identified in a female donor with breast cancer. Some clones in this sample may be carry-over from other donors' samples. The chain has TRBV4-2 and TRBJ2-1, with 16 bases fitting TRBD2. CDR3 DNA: TGTGCCAGCAGCCAAACCTCGGGACTAGCGGGAGGGCGATCTGGGGAGCAGTTCTTC. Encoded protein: CASSQTSGLAGGRSGEQFF.